This T cell receptor beta chain was observed in a study of response to subunit inactivated influenza vaccine. Study findings and constraints: A suggestion made by the authors is that each seasonal influenza vaccination recruits few new T cells.

As for this clonotype: The antigen remains unidentified.

Using its own MiXCR run on the RT-PCR reads, TCRdb lists one record per CDR3 protein. The repertoire holds about half a million distinct CDR3 sequences, with about 10% as singletons. CDR1 is SGHTA and CDR2 is FQGNSA in the germline V gene. V lost 2 bases and J 3 bases, leaving 10 bases between the germline ends. CDR3 length equals 15 residues. Sequencing used PBMCs from blood, obtained roughly 6 weeks after vaccination. This sequence was found in a man aged 50 to 59 who received an inactivated influenza vaccine. V and J are TRBV7-2 and TRBJ1-4, with D hard to call. CDR3 amino acids: CASSLTILSNEKLFF. The CDR3 DNA reads TGTGCCAGCAGCTTAACAATTCTGTCTAATGAAAAACTGTTTTTT.